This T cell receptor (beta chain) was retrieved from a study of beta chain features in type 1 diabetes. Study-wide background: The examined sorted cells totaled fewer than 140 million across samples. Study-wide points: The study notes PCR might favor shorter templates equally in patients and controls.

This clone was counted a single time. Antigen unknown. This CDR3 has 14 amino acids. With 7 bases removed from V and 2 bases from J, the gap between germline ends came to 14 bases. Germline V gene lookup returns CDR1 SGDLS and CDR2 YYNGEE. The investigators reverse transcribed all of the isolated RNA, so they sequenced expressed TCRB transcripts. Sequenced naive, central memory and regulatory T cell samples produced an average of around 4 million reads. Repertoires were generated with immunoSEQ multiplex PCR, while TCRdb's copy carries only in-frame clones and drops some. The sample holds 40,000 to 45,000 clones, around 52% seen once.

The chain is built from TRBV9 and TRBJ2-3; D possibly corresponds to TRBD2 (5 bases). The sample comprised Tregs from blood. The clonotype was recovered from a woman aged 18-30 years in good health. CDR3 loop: CASGERMNTDTQYF. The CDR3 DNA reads TGTGCCAGCGGTGAGCGGATGAACACAGATACGCAGTATTTT.